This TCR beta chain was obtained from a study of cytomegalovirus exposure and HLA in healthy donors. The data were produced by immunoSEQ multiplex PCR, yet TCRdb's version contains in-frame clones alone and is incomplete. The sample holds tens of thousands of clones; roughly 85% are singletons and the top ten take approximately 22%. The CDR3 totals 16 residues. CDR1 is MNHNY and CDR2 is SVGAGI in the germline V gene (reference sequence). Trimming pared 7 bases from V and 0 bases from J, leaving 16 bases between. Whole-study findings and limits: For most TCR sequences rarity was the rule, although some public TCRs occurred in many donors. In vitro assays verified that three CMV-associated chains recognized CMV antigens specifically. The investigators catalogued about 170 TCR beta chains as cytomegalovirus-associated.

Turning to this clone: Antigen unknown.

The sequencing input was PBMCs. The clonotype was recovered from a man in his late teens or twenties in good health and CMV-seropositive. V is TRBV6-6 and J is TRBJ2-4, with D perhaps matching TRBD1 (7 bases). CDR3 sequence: CASTEGQGGAKNIQYF. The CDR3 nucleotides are TGTGCCAGCACCGAGGGGCAGGGGGGAGCCAAAAACATTCAGTACTTC.